The clone carrying this T cell receptor (beta chain) was picked up a small number of times. Germline V gene sequence: CDR1 SNHLY, CDR2 FYNNEI. The CDR3 has 13 residues. The sample is drawn from a study of T cells in Graves' hyperthyroidism and ophthalmopathy. TCR beta CDR3 region amplification was performed from RNA transcripts. When the TCR CDR3 underwent first-round RT-PCR, the HTBI primer set was used. TCRdb re-analysed the multiplex PCR reads in MiXCR, keeping a single row per CDR3 protein. This repertoire shows 700,000 to 950,000 distinct CDR3 sequences, just over 35% found once; its top ten account for roughly 30%. The definition of stable Graves' hyperthyroidism was no ophthalmopathy progression within 18 months. It was uncontrolled infection, other autoimmune disease, pregnancy or lactation that excluded patients. Orbital computed tomography, thyroid ultrasound, serum thyroxine and TRAb, and clinical symptoms together informed the diagnoses.

Sequenced input: blood. The rearrangement links TRBV2 to TRBJ1-5, with D perhaps TRBD1 (6 bases). The receptor was isolated from a woman aged 40 to 50 with Graves' hyperthyroidism. The CDR3 is CARDQGGGQPQHF. CDR3 DNA sequence: TGTGCTAGAGATCAAGGGGGTGGGCAGCCCCAGCATTTT.